This T cell receptor beta chain appears in the sequencing data of a study of blood T cell repertoires in COVID-19. The CDR3 runs to 13 residues. The trim removed 3 bases at V and 5 bases at J, leaving 3 bases unmatched. Methods used by the authors: Quantification of nucleated cells was approximated via reference gene primer amplification. TCRdb keeps only in-frame clones here, not all; method: immunoSEQ multiplex PCR. V, J and clone size reflect that table, while D and trimming were determined from the DNA. The sample comprises a few hundred thousand clones, 85% to 90% of which are singletons, and 2.4% rests with the top ten. Donors were grouped by their self-reported clinical history. The recovered donors of Cohort 3 showed two negative PCRs, clearance, or symptom resolution.

J is TRBJ1-2 and V is TRBV12-3 or TRBV12-4; 7 bases are shared with TRBD1. This TCR was recovered from a woman in her late teens or twenties who had recovered from COVID-19. Sequencing was performed on PBMCs or T cells enriched from blood (not recorded which). In nucleotides, the CDR3 is TGTGCCAGCAGTTTCTCCAGGGGGTATGGCTACACCTTC. Amino acids: CASSFSRGYGYTF.